The entry below gives a single T cell receptor (beta chain) sequence along with its context. Its antigen has not been determined. No quality values exist for individual bases; no much larger clone is one base distant. These data belong to a study of blood T cell repertoires in COVID-19 (dated by TCRdb to about 2020). Turning to the overall study: Samples from collaborators originated in the United States, Italy and Spain and spanned both the acute and convalescent phases of COVID-19. The samples were drawn from the first 160 participants of the ongoing ImmuneRACE study and from some 1,300 subjects provided by 6 global collaborators. Sample metadata almost always included a de-identified subject ID, COVID-19 status, age in years and sex. Where available, HLA class I and class II types were taken from metadata supplied by the sample provider and were not determined by assay-based typing. Deeply sampled blood TCRbeta repertoires from subjects exposed to, actively infected with, or recovered from COVID-19 were included in the dataset. The material from the prospective study consisted of cDNA or gDNA derived from T cells, B-cell-depleted T cells, or PBMCs. The repertoires were made available in a free public database intended to serve as a resource for research on the immune response to SARS-CoV-2.

Participants in the prospective study were aged roughly 18 to 100 years, lived in 20 to 25 United States geographic areas, and enrolled through a virtual design. In the prospective study, cohorts were assigned on the basis of participant-reported clinical history obtained from a screening survey and a study questionnaire. ImmuneRACE Cohort 3 recovered participants were defined by two consecutive negative NP/OP PCR tests, healthcare professional clearance, or symptom resolution. Mobile phlebotomists in the prospective study collected whole blood, serum and a nasopharyngeal or oropharyngeal swab from every participant. Over an approximately 2-month period, participants in the prospective study had the option of providing additional blood draws and questionnaires. Blood samples from the prospective study were shipped frozen or at room temperature prior to DNA extraction. The investigation overall reported the following: Clinical and demographic metadata were provided uncurated, with the amount varying by source and participant.

The immunoSEQ Assay, a bias-controlled multiplex PCR, was used to amplify TCRbeta CDR3 regions from genomic DNA. Processing in the source paper ran as follows. The number of nucleated cells in each sample was estimated by amplification of reference gene primers within the assay. To quantify the absolute abundance of each unique TCRbeta CDR3 rearrangement, sequence reads were collapsed and filtered. Productive Simpson clonality was computed per sample as the square root of Simpson's diversity index over productive rearrangements. The immuneACCESS repertoire file appears here via TCRdb, limited to in-frame rearrangements. These files lack a portion of the clones; in checked studies, under half of the deficit traces to unresolved V genes, and the cause of the others is not known. V and J calls and clone size are copied from that table; D and trimming were computed from the DNA. Counted in this sample were about 220,000 clones; 82% of them appeared once. The ten largest make up approximately 3.6% of the sample.

V loses 6 bases, J loses 3 bases, and the germline ends lie 14 bases apart. From the cysteine through the phenylalanine, the CDR3 covers 14 amino acids. The sequence is cut down to CDR3 DNA, 42 bases in frame from base 1. CDR1 and CDR2 are read off the germline V gene (reference sequence) as MNHEY and SMNVEV. The receptor chain draws on TRBV27 and TRBJ1-1, with a weak D call of TRBD1 (6 bases match). This sequence originates from a woman aged 60 to 75 who had recovered from COVID-19. The specimen was PBMCs or T cells enriched from blood (not recorded which). The base sequence is TGTGCCAGCAGCCTATACAGGGTCGACACTGAAGCTTTCTTT. It encodes CASSLYRVDTEAFF.